These T cell receptor beta chains were read from a single sample in a study of blood T cell repertoires in COVID-19. Assay used: immunoSEQ multiplex PCR; TCRdb lists only in-frame clones, some missing. The table records about 130,000 clones, about 86% of them present only once. The sample consisted of peripheral blood. The receptors shown here come from a woman in her forties or fifties who had recovered from COVID-19. The CDR3 runs from the conserved cysteine through the conserved F or W. A D gene is named only where the DNA matches it firmly. Not all rows give a size; the values are once, few, many and, for expanded clones, a class.

DNA: TGCAGCGGAAAAACAGGGGGGACTGAAGCTTTCTTT
CDR3: CSGKTGGTEAFF
V: TRBV29-1
D: TRBD1
size: -
J: TRBJ1-1

DNA: TGTGCCAGCAGCTTACAGCGGGAGTCCAATGAGCAGTTCTTC
CDR3: CASSLQRESNEQFF
V: TRBV7-3
D: TRBD2
size: -
J: TRBJ2-1

DNA: TGTGCCAGCTCACCCCTAGCGGGGGGTAGCACCGGGGAGCTGTTTTTT
CDR3: CASSPLAGGSTGELFF
V: TRBV18
D: TRBD2
size: -
J: TRBJ2-2

DNA: TGTGCCAGCAGCCCGACGGGCTCTGGAAACACCATATATTTT
CDR3: CASSPTGSGNTIYF
V: TRBV25-1
D: -
size: -
J: TRBJ1-3

DNA: TGCGCCAGCAGCTTGGGGCCAAGATCTCAAGAGACCCAGTACTTC
CDR3: CASSLGPRSQETQYF
V: TRBV5-1
D: -
size: once
J: TRBJ2-5

DNA: TGTGCCAGCAGTTTGACTTTTGGTTACTACGAGCAGTACTTC
CDR3: CASSLTFGYYEQYF
V: TRBV27
D: -
size: -
J: TRBJ2-7

DNA: TGTGCCAGCAGCCCTGCAGGGGGCACCTTGAACACTGAAGCTTTCTTT
CDR3: CASSPAGGTLNTEAFF
V: TRBV5-4
D: TRBD1
size: -
J: TRBJ1-1

DNA: TGTGCCAGCAGTCGGGACTCTCTAAACGAAAAACTGTTTTTT
CDR3: CASSRDSLNEKLFF
V: TRBV6-6
D: -
size: -
J: TRBJ1-4

DNA: TGTGCCAGCAGCTTAGTACTAGCGGGGGGAACAGATACGCAGTATTTT
CDR3: CASSLVLAGGTDTQYF
V: TRBV7-9
D: TRBD2
size: -
J: TRBJ2-3

DNA: TGTGCCATCAGTAGGACAGCTAACTATGGCTACACCTTC
CDR3: CAISRTANYGYTF
V: TRBV10-3
D: -
size: -
J: TRBJ1-2

DNA: TGTGCCACCAGCCGGTACAGGGAAGGAGGTGACCGAGGCTACACCTTC
CDR3: CATSRYREGGDRGYTF
V: TRBV15
D: -
size: -
J: TRBJ1-2

DNA: TGTGCCAGCAGCCAAAACCGGGACACTGAAGCTTTCTTT
CDR3: CASSQNRDTEAFF
V: TRBV16
D: -
size: -
J: TRBJ1-1

DNA: TGCGCCAGCATCCAACTAGCGGGGGGGCGTAGTGAGCAGTTCTTC
CDR3: CASIQLAGGRSEQFF
V: TRBV5-1
D: TRBD2
size: -
J: TRBJ2-1

DNA: TGTGCCAGCAGTCCGTGGACAGGTAGCTCCTACGAGCAGTACTTC
CDR3: CASSPWTGSSYEQYF
V: TRBV28
D: TRBD1
size: -
J: TRBJ2-7

DNA: TGCAGCGTGCGAGCGGACAGCGAAAAACTGTTTTTT
CDR3: CSVRADSEKLFF
V: TRBV29-1
D: -
size: -
J: TRBJ1-4

DNA: TGTGCCAGCAGCGGCGCTAGTTCTTCGCTCTACGAGCAGTACTTC
CDR3: CASSGASSSLYEQYF
V: TRBV5-5
D: -
size: -
J: TRBJ2-7

DNA: TGTGCCAGCGGATTCCGGGACTTCGTCTACGAGCAGTACTTC
CDR3: CASGFRDFVYEQYF
V: TRBV2
D: -
size: -
J: TRBJ2-7

DNA: TGTGCCAGCACTGCCCGGGGGGGGGTAGCGGGTCCTAATGAGCAGTTCTTC
CDR3: CASTARGGVAGPNEQFF
V: TRBV27
D: TRBD2
size: -
J: TRBJ2-1

DNA: TGTGCCAGCAGCCAAAGCGGGAGGTCAGGCGGGGAGCTGTTTTTT
CDR3: CASSQSGRSGGELFF
V: TRBV6-6
D: TRBD2
size: -
J: TRBJ2-2

DNA: TGTGCCAGCAGCTTAGCGGGGGGACACAGCTACGAGCAGTACTTC
CDR3: CASSLAGGHSYEQYF
V: TRBV11-3
D: -
size: -
J: TRBJ2-7

DNA: TGTGCCAGCCGGGACAGTCCGTACACTGAAGCTTTCTTT
CDR3: CASRDSPYTEAFF
V: TRBV6-5
D: TRBD1
size: -
J: TRBJ1-1

DNA: TGTGCCAGCAGTTACCGGGACAGGAGGGAGCAGTACTTC
CDR3: CASSYRDRREQYF
V: TRBV27
D: TRBD1
size: -
J: TRBJ2-7

DNA: TGTGCCAGCAGCTTGGGACTAGCGGGAACCACAGATACGCAGTATTTT
CDR3: CASSLGLAGTTDTQYF
V: TRBV5-8
D: TRBD2
size: -
J: TRBJ2-3

DNA: TGTGCCAGCAGCCAACTATCCGGGACTAGCGGGGGAGACAATGAGCAGTTCTTC
CDR3: CASSQLSGTSGGDNEQFF
V: TRBV3-1/TRBV3-2
D: TRBD2
size: once
J: TRBJ2-1

DNA: TGTGCCAGCAGTGGGAGTTGGCCAGCCGAGCAGTACTTC
CDR3: CASSGSWPAEQYF
V: TRBV2
D: -
size: -
J: TRBJ2-7

DNA: TGTGCCAGCAGCTTGGACAGCACTGAAGCTTTCTTT
CDR3: CASSLDSTEAFF
V: TRBV5-4
D: -
size: -
J: TRBJ1-1

DNA: TGTGCCAGCAGCTTAGTTCAGGGGAAGGCGTACGAGCAGTACTTC
CDR3: CASSLVQGKAYEQYF
V: TRBV11-2
D: -
size: -
J: TRBJ2-7

DNA: TGTGCCAGCAGGACAGGGCCGCAGTTCTTC
CDR3: CASRTGPQFF
V: TRBV2
D: TRBD1
size: -
J: TRBJ2-1

DNA: TGCGCCAGCAGCTTTGGAACAGGACAAGAGACCCAGTACTTC
CDR3: CASSFGTGQETQYF
V: TRBV5-1
D: -
size: -
J: TRBJ2-5

DNA: TGTGCCAGCAGTTTCAGGGGGTATATGAACACTGAAGCTTTCTTT
CDR3: CASSFRGYMNTEAFF
V: TRBV6-6
D: TRBD1
size: -
J: TRBJ1-1

DNA: TGTGCCAGCAGCTTAGCCCCCGAACAGATTGAAGCTTTCTTT
CDR3: CASSLAPEQIEAFF
V: TRBV7-2
D: -
size: -
J: TRBJ1-1

DNA: TGCGCCAGCAGCTTGCGACCTCCGGGACAGGGGGCGGAAGGCTACACCTTC
CDR3: CASSLRPPGQGAEGYTF
V: TRBV5-1
D: TRBD1
size: -
J: TRBJ1-2

DNA: TGTGCCTGGAGCAGGACAGGCCTTTTGCAGCCCCAGCATTTT
CDR3: CAWSRTGLLQPQHF
V: TRBV30
D: TRBD1
size: -
J: TRBJ1-5

DNA: TGTGCCAGCTCCTCCGGGACTAGCGGGACGGGCGGGGAGCTGTTTTTT
CDR3: CASSSGTSGTGGELFF
V: TRBV7-9
D: TRBD2
size: -
J: TRBJ2-2

DNA: TGTGCCTGGAGTATAACAAGTACAGATACGCAGTATTTT
CDR3: CAWSITSTDTQYF
V: TRBV30
D: -
size: -
J: TRBJ2-3

DNA: TGTGCTAGTGGCCGAGGGACAGGAAGTTCACCCCTCCACTTT
CDR3: CASGRGTGSSPLHF
V: TRBV12-5
D: TRBD1
size: -
J: TRBJ1-6

DNA: TGCGCCAGCAGCTTGGGGTCGGGACAGGGACCCCACGAGCAGTACTTC
CDR3: CASSLGSGQGPHEQYF
V: TRBV5-1
D: TRBD1
size: -
J: TRBJ2-7

DNA: TGTGCCAGCACCCCGGGGGGGGACTTCTATGGCTACACCTTC
CDR3: CASTPGGDFYGYTF
V: TRBV6-5
D: -
size: -
J: TRBJ1-2

DNA: TGTGCCAGCAGCCCAGGGGGTGCCGGGACAGGGGGTGACTATGGCTACACCTTC
CDR3: CASSPGGAGTGGDYGYTF
V: TRBV7-7
D: TRBD1
size: few
J: TRBJ1-2

DNA: TGTGCCAGCTCGCTTAACAGGGATGGCGAGCAGTACTTC
CDR3: CASSLNRDGEQYF
V: TRBV18
D: -
size: -
J: TRBJ2-7

DNA: TGTGCCAGCAACCTAGGGGGTCAGCCCCAGCATTTT
CDR3: CASNLGGQPQHF
V: TRBV12-3/TRBV12-4
D: -
size: -
J: TRBJ1-5

DNA: TGTGCCAGCAGCAAGGGGACATCCTACGAGCAGTACTTC
CDR3: CASSKGTSYEQYF
V: TRBV12-3/TRBV12-4
D: -
size: -
J: TRBJ2-7